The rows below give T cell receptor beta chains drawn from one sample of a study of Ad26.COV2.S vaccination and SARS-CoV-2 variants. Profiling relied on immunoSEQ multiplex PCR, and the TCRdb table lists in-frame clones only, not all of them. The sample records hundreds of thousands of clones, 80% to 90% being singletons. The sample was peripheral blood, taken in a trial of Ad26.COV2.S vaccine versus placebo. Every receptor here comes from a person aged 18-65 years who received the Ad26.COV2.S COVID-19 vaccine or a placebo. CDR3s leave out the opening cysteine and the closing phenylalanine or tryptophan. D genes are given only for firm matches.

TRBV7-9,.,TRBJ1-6,ASRQGFNNSPLH
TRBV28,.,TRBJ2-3,ASSLRTWGTQY
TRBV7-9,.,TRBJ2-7,ASSNSGNSYEQY
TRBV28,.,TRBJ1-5,ASSLWAGGNQPQH
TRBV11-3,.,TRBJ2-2,ASSLIATGELF
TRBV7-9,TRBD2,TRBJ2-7,ATTGTRFSYEQY
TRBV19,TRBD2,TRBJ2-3,ASSAALTSGGTDTQY
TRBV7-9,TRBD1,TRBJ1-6,ASSLYSLGQHSPLH
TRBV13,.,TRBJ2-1,ASTLEARYNEQF
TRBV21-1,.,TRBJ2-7,ASSKGTGGPSYEQY
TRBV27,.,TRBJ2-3,ASSRDQTTDTQY
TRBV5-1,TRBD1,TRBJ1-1,ASSWDRANTEAF
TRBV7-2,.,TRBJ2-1,ASTGSVGSSYNEQF
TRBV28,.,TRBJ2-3,ASSFLVENTDTQY
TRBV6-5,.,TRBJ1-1,ASSLHGLPNTEAF
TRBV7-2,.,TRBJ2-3,ASSLESPDTQY
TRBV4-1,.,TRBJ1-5,ASSQDSTAGQPQH
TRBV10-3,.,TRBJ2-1,AISEDTSSYNEQF
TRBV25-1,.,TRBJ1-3,ASSRVAGNTIY
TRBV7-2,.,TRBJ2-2,ASSLNLVGFGELF
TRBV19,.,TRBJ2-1,ASSIRRGSYNEQF
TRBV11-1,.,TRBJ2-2,ASSLESTGELF
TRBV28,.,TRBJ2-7,ASSFFGESSSYEQY
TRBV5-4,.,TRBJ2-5,ASSFTSETQY
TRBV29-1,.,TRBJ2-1,SVSDRWISNEQF
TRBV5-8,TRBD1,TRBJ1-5,ASSLGQGAWYQPQH
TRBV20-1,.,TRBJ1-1,SASRLNTEAF
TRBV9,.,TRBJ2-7,ASSVSPTYEQY
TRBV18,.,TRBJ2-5,ASSPTQGETQY
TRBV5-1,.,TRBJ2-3,ASSLAARKTDTQY
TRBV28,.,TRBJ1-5,ASNSLLRGDQPQH
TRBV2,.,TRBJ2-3,ASSEGLSTDTQY
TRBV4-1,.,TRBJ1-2,ASSQERTRGYGYT
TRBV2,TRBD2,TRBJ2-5,ASTPLRSGREETQY
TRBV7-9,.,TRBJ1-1,ASSLLGLMNTEAF
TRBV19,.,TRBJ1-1,ASRDSLNTEAF
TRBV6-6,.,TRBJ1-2,ASSPQEGGSGYT
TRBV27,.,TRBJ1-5,ASSLSAAYSNQPQH
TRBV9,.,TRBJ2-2,ASSTNVGDTGELF
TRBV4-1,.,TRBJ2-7,ASSQDWGFNYEQY
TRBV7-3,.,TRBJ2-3,ASSPQASDTQY
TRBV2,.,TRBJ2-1,ASSEPGEGAYNEQF
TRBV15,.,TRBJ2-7,ATSRGWREQY
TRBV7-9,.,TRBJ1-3,ASSPRGDTIY
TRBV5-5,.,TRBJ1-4,ASSWPGADEKLF
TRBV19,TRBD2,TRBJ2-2,ASTWSGRVTGELF
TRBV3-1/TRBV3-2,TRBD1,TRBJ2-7,ASSPRDRGPEQY
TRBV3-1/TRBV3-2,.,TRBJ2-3,ASSPHRATRSTDTQY
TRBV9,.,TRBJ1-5,ASSADGFGPQH
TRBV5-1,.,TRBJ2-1,ASSSGTGTYNEQF
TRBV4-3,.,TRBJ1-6,ASSQNPRGRDSPLH
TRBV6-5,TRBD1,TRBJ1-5,ASKGTGVGQPQH
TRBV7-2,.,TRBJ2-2,ASSLAIGSSGELF